The present TCR beta chain was sequenced within a study of OX40 agonist ivuxolimab in advanced cancers. The overall study: Therapy given before enrollment (anti-PD-1, anti-PD-L1 or anti-CTLA-4) was allowed, and around 40% had some. General study findings and limits: Partial responders dosed at 0.1-3.0 mg/kg displayed clonal expansion ranking among the lowest. Researchers report that CD8+ T cells had, on average, more expanded clones than CD4+.

The CDR3 is 16 residues long. Germline V gene data show CDR1 as KGHSH and CDR2 as LQKENI. Trimming cost V 6 bases and J 6 bases; bases outside gene matches: 8. Here immunoSEQ multiplex PCR was the method, and the copy in TCRdb shows in-frame clones only, minus some. Of 98,000 or so clones in the sample, 75% to 90% were seen once. Comment on this clone: Its cognate antigen is unknown.

This TCR came from an adult with an advanced solid tumor such as melanoma, head and neck, liver or kidney cancer. The starting material was CD4+ or CD8+ T cells sorted from blood, obtained in a trial of the OX40 agonist ivuxolimab. The V gene is TRBV18, the J gene TRBJ2-3; 14 positions agree with TRBD2. The CDR3 is CASSRTGTSGSDTQYF. The CDR3, as DNA: TGTGCCAGCTCTCGAACTGGGACTAGCGGGAGCGATACGCAGTATTTT.